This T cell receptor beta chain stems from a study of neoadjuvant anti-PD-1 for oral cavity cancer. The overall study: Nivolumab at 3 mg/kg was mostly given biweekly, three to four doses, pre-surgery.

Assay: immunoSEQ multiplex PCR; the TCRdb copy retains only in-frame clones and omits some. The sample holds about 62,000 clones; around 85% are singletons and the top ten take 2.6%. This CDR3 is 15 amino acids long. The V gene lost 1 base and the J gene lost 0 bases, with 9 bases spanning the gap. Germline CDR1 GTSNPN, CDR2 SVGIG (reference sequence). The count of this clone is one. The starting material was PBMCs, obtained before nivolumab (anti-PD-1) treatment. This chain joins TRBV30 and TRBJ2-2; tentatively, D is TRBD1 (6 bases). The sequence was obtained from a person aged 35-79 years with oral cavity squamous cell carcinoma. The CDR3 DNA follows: TGTGCCTGGAGTGCCGGGACAACGAACACCGGGGAGCTGTTTTTT. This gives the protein CAWSAGTTNTGELFF. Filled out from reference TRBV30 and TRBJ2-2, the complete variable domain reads SQTIHQWPATLVQPVGSPLSLECTVEGTSNPNLYWYRQAAGRGLQLLFYSVGIGQISSEVPQNLSASRPQDRQFILSSKKLLLSDSGFYLCAWSAGTTNTGELFFGEGSRLTVL.